The 30 T cell receptor beta chains below all came from one sample that was sequenced in a study of blood T cell repertoires in COVID-19 (dated by TCRdb to between 2020 and 2021). The method was the immunoSEQ multiplex PCR assay. TCRdb's version of the immuneACCESS table is confined to in-frame rearrangements and falls short of the full clone set. An unresolved V gene accounts for under half of the shortfall where checked; the remainder is of unknown origin. This sample is represented by around 140,000 clones; 87% of them were singletons. The ten largest clones take up approximately 40% of the sample. Material: peripheral blood. These TCRs come from a man aged 45-60 years who had recovered from COVID-19.

The chain has TRBV4-1 and TRBJ2-5, with 7 bases fitting TRBD1. The CDR3 runs 15 residues. CDR1 and CDR2 (germline): MGHRA, YSYEKL. The V gene end was trimmed by 0 bases and the J gene end by 5 bases; junction bases not matched to a gene: 6. CDR3 DNA sequence: TGCGCCAGCAGCCAAGATCGACAGGGACCGGAGACCCAGTACTTC. Encoded protein: CASSQDRQGPETQYF.

A single count supports this clone. This sequence joins TRBV5-6 and TRBJ2-1; TRBD2 aligns across 12 bases. CDR1 SGHDT and CDR2 YYEEEE come from the germline V gene. V lost 4 bases, J lost 8 bases, and 10 bases stayed unmatched. The CDR3 is 16 amino acids. The CDR3 reads CASSQRTSGVFHEQFF. The CDR3 region has the DNA TGTGCCAGCAGCCAACGGACTAGCGGGGTTTTCCATGAGCAGTTCTTC.

The chain uses TRBV3-1 (or the pseudogene TRBV3-2) and TRBJ2-5, with 9 bases aligning to TRBD2. V shed 4 bases, J shed 5 bases, and the junction held 5 bases outside the gene matches. CDR1 and CDR2 (germline): LGHDT, YNNKEL (reference sequence). CDR3 length: 14 amino acids. This chain's CDR3 is CASSLSGGRETQYF. The CDR3 DNA reads TGTGCCAGCAGCCTCAGCGGGGGGAGGGAGACCCAGTACTTC.

This chain connects TRBV7-6 to TRBJ2-2; TRBD1 agrees at 10 bases. J was trimmed by 7 bases and V by 5 bases; bases with no gene match: 10. This CDR3 comprises 16 residues. CDR1 is SGHVS and CDR2 is FNYEAQ in the germline V gene. CDR3 DNA: TGTGCCAGCAGCCCTTATACGGGACAGGGGAACGGGGAGCTGTTTTTT. Protein: CASSPYTGQGNGELFF.

The gene calls are TRBV5-1 and TRBJ2-1; 12 bases match TRBD1. The CDR3 consists of 17 residues. Per germline, CDR1 SGHRS and CDR2 YFSETQ. The junction had 5 bases not matched to a gene; V was cut back by 4 bases and J by 0 bases. CDR3 in DNA: TGCGCCAGCAGCCTAGGGACAGGGGGCAGCTCCTACAATGAGCAGTTCTTC. Residues: CASSLGTGGSSYNEQFF.

V gene TRBV4-1 combines with J gene TRBJ2-1, with TRBD1 identical over 8 bases. Germline trimming cut 5 bases from V and 4 bases from J; bases unmatched to any gene: 7. Per the germline V gene, CDR1 is MGHRA and CDR2 is YSYEKL. CDR3 length equals 15 residues. CDR3 bases: TGCGCCAGCAGCGAAGGAGGGACAGGTTACAATGAGCAGTTCTTC. Translated: CASSEGGTGYNEQFF.

The chain couples TRBV5-1 to TRBJ2-5; 7 bases line up with TRBD2. The ends lost 8 bases at V and 1 base at J; junction bases unmatched: 5. The CDR3 has 13 residues. CDR1 and CDR2 (germline): SGHRS, YFSETQ. CDR3 sequence reads: CASKTSPQETQYF. Here the CDR3 DNA reads TGCGCCAGTAAGACTAGCCCCCAAGAGACCCAGTACTTC.

This chain uses TRBV5-4 with TRBJ2-4; 15 bases are a match to TRBD2. After removal of 4 bases from V and 4 bases from J, the junction contained 15 bases not matched to a gene. Germline CDR1 and CDR2: SGHNT and YYREEE (reference sequence). The length of the CDR3 is 20 residues. As DNA, the CDR3 is TGTGCCAGCAGCACCTCTGAAGGACTAGCGGGGGGGTTTCAGAAAAACATTCAGTACTTC. This translates into CASSTSEGLAGGFQKNIQYF.

The chain uses TRBV2 and TRBJ2-3; TRBD2 matches at 9 bases. Germline V gene data show CDR1 as SNHLY and CDR2 as FYNNEI. V lost 5 bases, J lost 0 bases, and 3 bases stayed unmatched. This CDR3 is built from 15 residues. CDR3 nucleotide sequence: TGTGCCAGCAGTACTAGCGGGCTGAGCACAGATACGCAGTATTTT. It translates to CASSTSGLSTDTQYF.

The gene calls are TRBV5-4 and TRBJ1-1, with 8 bases fitting TRBD1. The germline gives CDR1 SGHNT, CDR2 YYREEE (reference sequence). The CDR3 has 14 amino acids. J was trimmed by 5 bases and V by 5 bases; bases with no gene match: 8. The CDR3 is CASSSRGPETEAFF. CDR3 nucleotides: TGTGCCAGCAGTAGCAGGGGGCCGGAGACTGAAGCTTTCTTT.

The chain links TRBV2 to TRBJ2-6; TRBD1 matches at 7 bases. With V trimmed by 3 bases and J by 3 bases, 14 bases remained unmatched. CDR1 and CDR2 (germline): SNHLY, FYNNEI. CDR3 length equals 19 residues. Written as DNA, the CDR3 is TGTGCCAGCAGTGACATGAGCGGACAGGTTAGGGTTGGGGCCAACGTCCTGACTTTC. This codes for CASSDMSGQVRVGANVLTF.

The chain couples TRBV4-3 to TRBJ1-5; TRBD1 is a possible D gene (6 bases). V lost 0 bases, J lost 4 bases, and 13 bases lay in between. Germline V gene data show CDR1 as LGHNA and CDR2 as YSLEER. The CDR3 loop spans 16 amino acids. The CDR3 region is CASSQDLTGYNQPQHF. The DNA of the CDR3 is TGCGCCAGCAGCCAAGACCTTACAGGGTATAATCAGCCCCAGCATTTT.

The V gene is TRBV4-1, the J gene TRBJ2-7, with D perhaps TRBD1 (6 bases). Trimming removed 3 bases at V and 1 base at J, with 13 bases between. The CDR3 sequence is 15 residues long. CDR1 is MGHRA, CDR2 YSYEKL, per germline. The CDR3 sequence: CASSHLQGPSYEQYF. The DNA for the CDR3 is TGCGCCAGCAGCCACTTACAGGGCCCGTCCTACGAGCAGTACTTC.

V is TRBV30 and J is TRBJ2-7, with D unclear. There are 17 residues in the CDR3. Germline V lookup: CDR1 GTSNPN, CDR2 SVGIG (reference sequence). The ends were cut back, 0 bases at V and 4 bases at J, with 22 bases in the middle. CDR3 region: CAWSVSPTTLLVYEQYF. In DNA form, the CDR3 reads TGTGCCTGGAGTGTATCCCCGACAACCCTATTAGTTTACGAGCAGTACTTC.

V and J are TRBV3-1 (or the pseudogene TRBV3-2) and TRBJ2-1, with a possible D match to TRBD2 (5 bases). This CDR3 is built from 16 residues. V shed 1 base and J shed 0 bases, with 10 bases lying between them. Germline V gene lookup returns CDR1 LGHDT and CDR2 YNNKEL (reference sequence). The CDR3 DNA follows: TGTGCCAGCAGCCAAGCTTTAGGGAGCTCCTACAATGAGCAGTTCTTC. Protein sequence: CASSQALGSSYNEQFF.

The chain has TRBV4-3 and TRBJ2-7; D gene uncertain. The CDR3 runs to 14 residues. V lost 0 bases and J lost 6, with 12 bases in between. CDR1 is LGHNA, CDR2 YSLEER, per germline. For the CDR3, the DNA is TGCGCCAGCAGCCAAGATCTCAACCCGGGCGAGCAGTACTTC. Amino acids: CASSQDLNPGEQYF.

This clone was counted a single time. The V call is TRBV9, the J call TRBJ1-3; D gene ambiguous. With 4 bases removed from V and 0 bases from J, the gap between germline ends came to 11 bases. Germline CDR1 reads SGDLS; CDR2 reads YYNGEE. The CDR3 has 15 amino acids. CDR3 sequence (DNA): TGTGCCAGCAGCCCCCACCGGGGCTCTGGAAACACCATATATTTT. Its translation: CASSPHRGSGNTIYF.

The chain couples TRBV9 to TRBJ1-2, with 8 bases matching TRBD1. The CDR3 is 14 amino acids. Trimming took 3 bases from V and 3 from J; bases not matched to a gene: 4. The germline CDR1 and CDR2 sequences are SGDLS and YYNGEE. The CDR3 reads CASSGQGNDYGYTF. The CDR3 nucleotides read TGTGCCAGCAGCGGACAGGGGAACGACTATGGCTACACCTTC.

This chain uses TRBV10-3 with TRBJ2-2; 14 bases map to TRBD2. Germline-derived CDR1 and CDR2 are ENHRY and SYGVKD. This CDR3 is 17 amino acids long. V dropped 6 bases and J dropped 4; count of bases not matched to a gene: 7. CDR3 residues: CAISWTSGGPGTGELFF. In nucleotides, the CDR3 is TGTGCCATCAGCTGGACTAGCGGGGGGCCGGGCACCGGGGAGCTGTTTTTT.

The rearrangement links TRBV29-1 to TRBJ2-3; 11 bases align to TRBD1. This CDR3 comprises 14 residues. Germline assignment: CDR1 SQVTM and CDR2 ANQGSEA. V dropped 2 bases and J dropped 5; count of bases not matched to a gene: 3. The CDR3 sequence: CSVERTGGEDTQYF. The DNA of the CDR3 is TGCAGCGTTGAAAGGACAGGGGGCGAAGATACGCAGTATTTT.

The chain recombines TRBV9 with TRBJ1-1; tentative D call: TRBD1 (5 bases). The germline gives CDR1 SGDLS, CDR2 YYNGEE. The V gene lost 4 bases and the J gene lost 4 bases, with 14 bases spanning the gap. The CDR3 length is 14 residues. The CDR3 reads CASSPDHGGTEAFF. The CDR3 DNA is TGTGCCAGCAGCCCCGATCACGGGGGCACTGAAGCTTTCTTT.

The rearrangement links TRBV27 to TRBJ1-2, with TRBD1 matching over 7 bases. CDR3 length: 14 amino acids. Germline V gene sequence: CDR1 MNHEY, CDR2 SMNVEV (reference sequence). The trim removed 8 bases at V and 4 bases at J, leaving 10 bases unmatched. CDR3 region: CASGHRGASYGYTF. The CDR3 DNA follows: TGTGCCAGCGGACACAGGGGTGCTAGCTATGGCTACACCTTC.

The V call is TRBV25-1, the J call TRBJ2-3; no definite D call. V dropped 3 bases and J dropped 2 bases, with 6 bases sitting between them. Germline V CDR1 and CDR2: MGHDK, SYGVNS. CDR3 length: 13 residues. CDR3 residues: CASSDPYTDTQYF. CDR3 coding DNA: TGTGCCAGCAGTGATCCGTACACAGATACGCAGTATTTT.

The rearrangement uses TRBV11-3 and TRBJ2-7; D might be TRBD2 (6 bases). This CDR3 spans 16 amino acids. V lost 3 bases, J lost 2 bases, and 17 bases lay in between. Germline CDR1 and CDR2: SGHNT and YENEEA. The CDR3 protein is CASSFTVSGVPYEQYF. The DNA of the CDR3 is TGTGCCAGCAGCTTTACAGTTTCGGGGGTCCCCTACGAGCAGTACTTC.

The chain joins TRBV5-1 to TRBJ1-1, with unresolved D. The CDR3 spans 14 residues. Germline CDR1 is SGHRS and CDR2 is YFSETQ. The V gene lost 5 bases and the J gene lost 1 base, with 12 bases spanning the gap. The CDR3 nucleotides read TGCGCCAGCAGTCAAAATACGGGGAACACTGAAGCTTTCTTT. It encodes CASSQNTGNTEAFF.

V and J are TRBV11-2 and TRBJ1-1; 8 bases match TRBD1. CDR1 is SGHAT, CDR2 FQNNGV, per germline. V shed 2 bases, J shed 4 bases, and the junction held 3 bases outside the gene matches. CDR3 length equals 14 residues. CDR3 region: CASSLQQGGTEAFF. The CDR3 bases are TGTGCCAGCAGCTTACAACAGGGGGGCACTGAAGCTTTCTTT.

This sequence joins TRBV12-3 or TRBV12-4 and TRBJ1-2; no reliable D call. CDR3 length: 13 amino acids. V was trimmed by 1 base and J by 4 bases, leaving 7 bases between them. Written as DNA, the CDR3 is TGTGCCAGCAGTTTAGACACAGTCTATGGCTACACCTTC. Translating gives CASSLDTVYGYTF.

This chain links TRBV5-8 with TRBJ2-1, with 11 nucleotides matching TRBD1. Germline CDR1 reads SGHTS; CDR2 reads YDEGEE. Germline trimming cut 0 bases from V and 7 bases from J; bases unmatched to any gene: 12. The CDR3 totals 18 residues. The chain's CDR3 is CASSLGTGGRWVRNEQFF. In DNA, the CDR3 is TGTGCCAGCAGCTTGGGGACAGGGGGCCGCTGGGTTAGGAATGAGCAGTTCTTC.

The V and J genes are TRBV2 and TRBJ2-1, with D hard to call. Per the germline V gene, CDR1 is SNHLY and CDR2 is FYNNEI. The CDR3 sequence is 13 residues long. Trimming shortened V by 3 bases and J by 7 bases, and 10 bases separated the two germline ends. This CDR3 reads CASSDLGWNEQFF. For the CDR3, the DNA is TGTGCCAGCAGTGATCTGGGCTGGAATGAGCAGTTCTTC.

The chain uses TRBV9 and TRBJ2-7, with D possibly being TRBD2 (5 bases). V shed 6 bases and J shed 0 bases, with 16 bases lying between them. The CDR3 runs to 15 residues. The germline CDR1 and CDR2 sequences are SGDLS and YYNGEE. The CDR3: CASNSGVASSYEQYF. The CDR3 region has the DNA TGTGCCAGCAACTCCGGGGTAGCGAGCTCCTACGAGCAGTACTTC.